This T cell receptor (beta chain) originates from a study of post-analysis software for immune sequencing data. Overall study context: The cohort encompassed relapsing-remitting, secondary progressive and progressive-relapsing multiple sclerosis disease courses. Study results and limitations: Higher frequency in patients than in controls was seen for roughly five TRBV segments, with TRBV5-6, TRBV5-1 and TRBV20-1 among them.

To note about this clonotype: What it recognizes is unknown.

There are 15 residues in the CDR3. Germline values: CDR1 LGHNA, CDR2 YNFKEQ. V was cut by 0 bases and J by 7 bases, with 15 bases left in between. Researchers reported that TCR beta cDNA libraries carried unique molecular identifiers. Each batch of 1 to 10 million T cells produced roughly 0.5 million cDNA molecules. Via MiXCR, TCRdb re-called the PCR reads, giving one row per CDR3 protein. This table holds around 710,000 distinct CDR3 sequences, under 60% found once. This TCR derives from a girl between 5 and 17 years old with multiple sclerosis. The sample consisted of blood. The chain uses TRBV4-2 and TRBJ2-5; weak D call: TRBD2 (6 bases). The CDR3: CASSQDPTAGGTQYF. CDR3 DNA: TGTGCCAGCAGCCAAGATCCGACGGCCGGGGGGACCCAGTACTTC.